Shown below are 25 T cell receptor beta chains from a single sample sequenced in a study of lymphopenia after photon versus proton radiotherapy. The assay was immunoSEQ multiplex PCR, and TCRdb's table has in-frame clones only and misses some. Counted here are about 49,000 clones, around 83% occurring once; the ten biggest clones make up 29%. The source was peripheral blood, collected from a patient treated with photon-based radiotherapy. The receptors originated from a man aged 45 to 65 with gastric cancer.

The genes are TRBV25-1 and TRBJ2-2; D uncertain. The germline V gene encodes CDR1 MGHDK and CDR2 SYGVNS. The CDR3 length is 14 residues. The V end lost 5 bases, the J end lost 5 bases, and 12 bases lay between the germline ends. CDR3 loop: CASSNSARTGELFF. CDR3 coding DNA: TGTGCCAGCAGTAACAGCGCTAGGACCGGGGAGCTGTTTTTT.

V is TRBV7-2 and J is TRBJ1-1; a possible D gene is TRBD1 (6 bases). Germline loops: CDR1 SGHTA, CDR2 FQGNSA. V was shortened by 5 bases and J by 4 bases, with 20 bases between the two germline ends. This CDR3 is 16 amino acids long. CDR3 sequence: CASSPHAGAGGTEAFF. The CDR3 bases are TGTGCCAGCAGCCCCCATGCAGGGGCGGGGGGCACTGAAGCTTTCTTT. The whole variable domain, filled in from reference TRBV7-2 and TRBJ1-1, reads GAGVSQSPSNKVTEKGKDVELRCDPISGHTALYWYRQSLGQGLEFLIYFQGNSAPDKSGLPSDRFSAERTGGSVSTLTIQRTQQEDSAVYLCASSPHAGAGGTEAFFGQGTRLTVV.

This clone was detected only once. This rearrangement joins TRBV4-1 to TRBJ2-1; maybe TRBD2 (6 bases). This CDR3 is 15 amino acids long. Looked up from germline, CDR1 is MGHRA and CDR2 is YSYEKL. The V end lost 4 bases, the J end lost 9 bases, and 19 bases lay between the germline ends. CDR3 nucleotide sequence: TGCGCCAGCAGCCCAGGGTTGATTGGGGGAGGTGAGCAGTTCTTC. This codes for CASSPGLIGGGEQFF.

This clone was counted between two and nine times. The DNA of the CDR3 is TGTGCCAGTAGTATCAGGGGGGAGGTAGCCCAGCATTTT. Its protein is CASSIRGEVAQHF. V is TRBV19 and J is TRBJ1-5, with 7 bases that match TRBD1. Trimming removed 3 bases from V and 11 bases from J; junction bases left unmatched: 7. Germline V lookup: CDR1 LNHDA, CDR2 SQIVND (reference sequence). The CDR3 contains 13 residues. Based on the CDR3 plus reference TRBV19 and TRBJ1-5, the full variable domain is DGGITQSPKYLFRKEGQNVTLSCEQNLNHDAMYWYRQDPGQGLRLIYYSQIVNDFQKGDIAEGYSVSREKKESFPLTVTSAQKNPTAFYLCASSIRGEVAQHFGDGTRLSIL.

V and J are TRBV6-1 and TRBJ2-1; 9 bases map to TRBD1. Trimming cost V 4 bases and J 3 bases; bases outside gene matches: 4. The CDR3 sequence is 15 residues long. Germline loops: CDR1 MNHNS, CDR2 SASEGT. This chain's CDR3 is CASSVGTGNYNEQFF. CDR3 nucleotide sequence: TGTGCCAGCAGTGTAGGGACAGGGAACTACAATGAGCAGTTCTTC.

The chain links TRBV4-2 to TRBJ2-2; 7 bases map to TRBD2. V dropped 3 bases and J dropped 5; count of bases not matched to a gene: 12. CDR1 is LGHNA and CDR2 is YNFKEQ in the germline V gene. The CDR3 covers 17 residues. CDR3 amino acids: CASSQPPGTSATGELFF. The DNA for the CDR3 is TGTGCCAGCAGCCAGCCCCCGGGCACTAGCGCGACCGGGGAGCTGTTTTTT.

The chain couples TRBV10-3 to TRBJ2-5, with 7 nucleotides matching TRBD2. J gave up 4 bases and V 8 bases, and 4 bases lay outside the gene matches. CDR3 size: 12 residues. Germline CDR1 reads ENHRY; CDR2 reads SYGVKD. CDR3 in amino acids: CAIGREAETQYF. For the CDR3, the DNA is TGTGCCATCGGGAGGGAGGCAGAGACCCAGTACTTC.

The chain recombines TRBV6-5 with TRBJ2-7; 10 nucleotides line up with TRBD1. J was trimmed by 3 bases and V by 0 bases; bases with no gene match: 2. The CDR3 consists of 15 residues. Germline V CDR1 and CDR2: MNHEY, SVGAGI. CDR3 DNA sequence: TGTGCCAGCAGTTACTCCTGGACAGGGGGCTACGAGCAGTACTTC. Protein sequence: CASSYSWTGGYEQYF.

The V and J genes are TRBV19 and TRBJ2-2; tentatively, D is TRBD2 (6 bases). This CDR3 spans 14 amino acids. The germline V and J ends were trimmed by 8 bases and 0 bases, with 10 bases remaining between them. CDR1 and CDR2 from the germline V gene are LNHDA and SQIVND (reference sequence). The CDR3 DNA is TGTGCCAGTCGACTAGAGGCGAACACCGGGGAGCTGTTTTTT. Its translation: CASRLEANTGELFF.

The chain couples TRBV4-1 to TRBJ2-1; 7 bases match TRBD2. V lost 8 bases to trimming and J lost 4 bases; unmatched junction nucleotides: 11. The CDR3 runs to 15 residues. The germline CDR1 and CDR2 sequences are MGHRA and YSYEKL. The CDR3 DNA reads as TGCGCCAGCCGGCCGCCTAGCGGAGAATACAATGAGCAGTTCTTC. Encoded protein: CASRPPSGEYNEQFF.

This clone was observed a few times. For the CDR3, the DNA is TGTGCCAGCAGCTTAGTGTGGGGGACTAATGAAAAACTGTTTTTT. It codes for CASSLVWGTNEKLFF. The chain has TRBV7-2 and TRBJ1-4, with D perhaps matching TRBD1 (5 bases). The CDR3 has 15 amino acids. From germline, CDR1 is SGHTA and CDR2 FQGNSA. V shed 1 base and J shed 2 bases, with 8 bases lying between them.

The chain joins TRBV27 to TRBJ2-1; TRBD2 agrees at 11 bases. The CDR3 length is 19 residues. V shed 5 bases, J shed 1 base, and the junction held 13 bases outside the gene matches. Germline loops: CDR1 MNHEY, CDR2 SMNVEV (reference sequence). The CDR3 DNA is TGTGCCAGCAGTCCCAGACTAGCGGGAACGCACAAGTCCTACAATGAGCAGTTCTTC. This sequence encodes CASSPRLAGTHKSYNEQFF.

The chain recombines TRBV30 with TRBJ2-7; the match to TRBD2 covers 11 bases. This CDR3 is 13 amino acids long. The V gene's germline CDR1 is GTSNPN and CDR2 SVGIG (reference sequence). J lost 4 bases, V lost 3 bases, and 2 bases had no gene match. CDR3 protein: CAWRLAGAYEQYF. The CDR3, as DNA: TGTGCCTGGAGACTAGCGGGGGCGTACGAGCAGTACTTC. Complete variable domain (other parts from reference TRBV30 and TRBJ2-7): SQTIHQWPATLVQPVGSPLSLECTVEGTSNPNLYWYRQAAGRGLQLLFYSVGIGQISSEVPQNLSASRPQDRQFILSSKKLLLSDSGFYLCAWRLAGAYEQYFGPGTRLTVT.

The genes are TRBV6-6 and TRBJ2-3; 9 positions agree with TRBD1. This CDR3 region has 16 residues. The V segment lost 7 bases and the J segment 0 bases; nucleotides outside the gene matches: 8. CDR1 and CDR2 (germline): MNHNY, SVGAGI (reference sequence). Here the CDR3 reads CASNQQGAGSTDTQYF. The CDR3 nucleotides read TGTGCCAGCAATCAACAGGGGGCAGGGAGCACAGATACGCAGTATTTT.

The V call is TRBV7-8, the J call TRBJ2-7; 8 bases match TRBD2. CDR1 and CDR2 (germline): SGHVS, FQNEAQ. The CDR3 contains 14 residues. V was clipped by 5 bases and J by 1 base; unmatched bases: 4. The CDR3 nucleotides read TGTGCCAGCAGCCCTTTAGCGGGATCCTACGAGCAGTACTTC. It specifies CASSPLAGSYEQYF.

This clone has only a few counts. The rearrangement links TRBV7-2 to TRBJ1-2; no reliable D call. The CDR3 totals 14 residues. Germline-derived CDR1 and CDR2 are SGHTA and FQGNSA. V shed 0 bases and J shed 8 bases, with 13 bases lying between them. The CDR3 region has the DNA TGTGCCAGCAGCTTAGCGCGGGAGGGAACGGGCTACACCTTC. It codes for CASSLAREGTGYTF.

The CDR3 DNA reads as TGTGCCAGCAGAACTCGGGCGGACGGTAACATTCAGTACTTC. This codes for CASRTRADGNIQYF. This chain connects TRBV27 to TRBJ2-4; D uncertain. Deletions cut 6 bases from V and 7 bases from J, with 16 bases between. Germline values: CDR1 MNHEY, CDR2 SMNVEV (reference sequence). The CDR3 consists of 14 residues.

This clone was seen more than once but under ten times. The sample carries other DNA sequences with the same CDR3. The chain uses TRBV6-4 and TRBJ1-1; unclear D gene. Trimming shortened V by 0 bases and J by 2 bases, and 7 bases separated the two germline ends. This CDR3 contains 14 residues. The V gene's germline CDR1 is MRHNA and CDR2 SNTAGT. The CDR3 reads CASSDSNRNTEAFF. CDR3 in DNA: TGTGCCAGCAGTGACTCGAACAGAAACACTGAAGCTTTCTTT.

This chain uses TRBV18 with TRBJ2-3, with unresolved D. Trimming removed 0 bases from V and 2 bases from J, with 9 bases in between. CDR3 length equals 15 residues. Germline-derived CDR1 and CDR2 are KGHSH and LQKENI. The CDR3 reads CASSPPWGTTDTQYF. The CDR3 DNA sequence: TGTGCCAGCTCACCACCGTGGGGAACCACAGATACGCAGTATTTT.

Many counts were recorded for this clone. This chain connects TRBV28 to TRBJ1-2; no clear D gene. The CDR3 totals 13 residues. The V and J ends lost 5 bases and 11 bases respectively, with 18 bases between them. CDR1 is MDHEN, CDR2 SYDVKM, per germline. The CDR3 region has the DNA TGTGCCAGCAGTCCCATGGATCCCGAGGCTTACACCTTC. Amino acids: CASSPMDPEAYTF.

This chain uses TRBV10-3 with TRBJ1-1; the match to TRBD1 covers 10 bases. Looked up from germline, CDR1 is ENHRY and CDR2 is SYGVKD. Trimming at V came to 2 bases and at J to 4 bases, leaving 4 bases not matched to a gene. There are 15 residues in the CDR3. The CDR3 DNA follows: TGTGCCATCAGTGAGCAAGGGGACAGGGGCACTGAAGCTTTCTTT. Residues: CAISEQGDRGTEAFF.

This chain connects TRBV5-6 to TRBJ2-1; no firm D call. Germline V gene lookup returns CDR1 SGHDT and CDR2 YYEEEE. V lost 0 bases and J lost 4, with 11 bases in between. The CDR3 runs 15 residues. The CDR3 DNA is TGTGCCAGCAGCTTGGTCGGTTTGGGGTACAATGAGCAGTTCTTC. Amino acids: CASSLVGLGYNEQFF.

This chain links TRBV14 with TRBJ1-1; TRBD1 is a possible D gene (5 bases). CDR1 and CDR2 (germline): SGHDN, FVKESK. V gave up 1 base and J gave up 5 bases, with 20 bases separating them. This CDR3 has 17 amino acids. Written as DNA, the CDR3 is TGTGCCAGCAGCCAAGCGGGGTTCGGGGTCGGGGGAACTGAAGCTTTCTTT. Translating it yields CASSQAGFGVGGTEAFF.

V is TRBV5-1 and J is TRBJ2-5, with D possibly matching TRBD2 (6 bases). V lost 0 bases and J 2 bases, leaving 8 bases between the germline ends. Per the germline V gene, CDR1 is SGHRS and CDR2 is YFSETQ. There are 14 residues in the CDR3. The CDR3: CASSLGSGQETQYF. CDR3 bases: TGCGCCAGCAGCTTGGGTAGCGGACAAGAGACCCAGTACTTC. The full variable domain, completed using reference TRBV5-1 and TRBJ2-5, is KAGVTQTPRYLIKTRGQQVTLSCSPISGHRSVSWYQQTPGQGLQFLFEYFSETQRNKGNFPGRFSGRQFSNSRSEMNVSTLELGDSALYLCASSLGSGQETQYFGPGTRLLVL.

The CDR3 loop is CASRDRGDTQYF. The CDR3 coding sequence is TGTGCCAGCAGGGACAGGGGCGATACGCAGTATTTT. This chain joins TRBV6-1 and TRBJ2-3, with 9 bases matching TRBD1. The CDR3 has 12 residues. Trimming cost V 6 bases and J 6 bases; bases outside gene matches: 1. CDR1 is MNHNS, CDR2 SASEGT, per germline.